This T cell receptor beta chain comes out of a study of T-cell memory formation after mild COVID-19. Looking at the study overall: Most TCR clusters belonged to a single donor. Findings and caveats of the study: From day 15 to 85, contracting clones were balanced between CD4 and CD8, whereas later expanders leaned toward CD4+. Contracting CD4+ clones lay largely in CM and EM, with CD8+ ones residing in EMRA.

MiXCR was run by TCRdb on the 5' RACE reads, yielding one entry per CDR3 protein. The sample includes 550,000 to 650,000 distinct CDR3 sequences, 17% of them seen just once. The germline CDR1 and CDR2 sequences are KGHDR and SFDVKD. V gave up 4 bases and J gave up 7 bases; unmatched junction bases: 6. The CDR3 covers 14 residues. A word on this clonotype: Its antigen remains unidentified.

The sample consisted of PBMCs or a T cell subset sorted from them (not recorded which). The V gene is TRBV24-1, the J gene TRBJ2-5; 9 bases map to TRBD1. The clonotype comes from an adult woman who had mild COVID-19 (a few samples of this study predate the infection). Cell type and time point are not known. CDR3 protein: CATSESGQGMTQYF. In nucleotides, the CDR3 is TGTGCCACCAGTGAATCGGGACAGGGAATGACCCAGTACTTC.